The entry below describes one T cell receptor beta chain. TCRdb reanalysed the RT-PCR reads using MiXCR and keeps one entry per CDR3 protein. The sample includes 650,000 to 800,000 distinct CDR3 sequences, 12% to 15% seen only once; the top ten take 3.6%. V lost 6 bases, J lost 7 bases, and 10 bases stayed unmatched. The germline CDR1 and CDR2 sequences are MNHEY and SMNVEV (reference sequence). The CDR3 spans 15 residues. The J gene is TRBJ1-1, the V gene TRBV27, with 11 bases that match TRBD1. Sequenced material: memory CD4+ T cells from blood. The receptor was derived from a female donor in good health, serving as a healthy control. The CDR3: CASRSGQGASFEAFF. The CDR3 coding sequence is TGTGCCAGCAGGTCCGGACAGGGGGCTTCTTTTGAAGCTTTCTTT.